This is a list of T cell receptor beta chains from one sample in a study of blood T cell repertoires in COVID-19. Clones were read by immunoSEQ multiplex PCR, and TCRdb kept only the in-frame ones, dropping some. The table includes a few hundred thousand clones, approximately 85% detected once. Sequences were obtained from peripheral blood. The receptors here all came from a man aged 45-60 years with active or convalescent COVID-19. The conserved cysteine and the conserved F or W are not part of the CDR3 here. Only some rows state a clone size, as once, few, many or a class for expanded clones.

11	.	TRBV28	TRBJ2-7	ASSPSRERGQY
13	.	TRBV3-1/TRBV3-2	TRBJ2-1	ASSQGGGLTDEQF
13	.	TRBV5-1	TRBJ2-1	ASSLGGQTYNEQF
13	.	TRBV6-5	TRBJ1-3	ASSFTATPGNTIY
13	.	TRBV4-2	TRBJ2-7	ASSQETSGSYEQY
13	.	TRBV18	TRBJ1-3	ASSPVTGVANTIY
12	few	TRBV30	TRBJ2-4	AWSVSRSKNIQY
13	.	TRBV27	TRBJ1-1	ASTPFPVGDTEAF
12	.	TRBV2	TRBJ1-5	ASSRQGNNQPQH
9	.	TRBV30	TRBJ2-1	AWSPEREQF
11	once	TRBV5-1	TRBJ1-2	ASSLGRAYGYT
14	.	TRBV5-1	TRBJ2-1	ASSLDRGSSYNEQF
12	.	TRBV9	TRBJ2-5	ASSVSGTEETQY
12	.	TRBV9	TRBJ1-2	ASSETGTGWGYT
12	.	TRBV5-6	TRBJ2-1	ASSLGSGWGEQF
12	.	TRBV18	TRBJ2-1	ASSLRTGGEEQF
17	.	TRBV3-1/TRBV3-2	TRBJ2-3	ASSQEVVGLADSTDTQY
10	.	TRBV7-9	TRBJ1-2	ASSLVRDGYT
11	.	TRBV14	TRBJ1-2	ASSRSTNYGYT
11	.	TRBV12-5	TRBJ1-1	ASGLGTGFLAF
11	.	TRBV11-2	TRBJ1-1	ASSLLGAAEAF
11	.	TRBV2	TRBJ2-7	ASSSDRSYEQY
12	.	TRBV3-1/TRBV3-2	TRBJ2-7	ASSQGARAYEQY
14	.	TRBV4-3	TRBJ1-2	ASSPHGTQPNYGYT
12	few	TRBV10-1	TRBJ2-7	ASSESRQAYEQY
14	.	TRBV9	TRBJ1-2	ASSVGEGGLIGGYT
12	.	TRBV2	TRBJ2-5	ASSEAAGSMTQY
16	.	TRBV29-1	TRBJ2-6	SVETRDRAPPGANVLT
11	.	TRBV24-1	TRBJ2-1	ASGREGYNEQF
13	.	TRBV9	TRBJ2-3	ASSAKTGSTDTQY
12	.	TRBV28	TRBJ2-7	ASSLAGDVYEQY
11	.	TRBV7-2	TRBJ2-1	ASSLNKLYEQF
11	.	TRBV28	TRBJ1-2	ASSSGRGVGYT
12	.	TRBV2	TRBJ1-1	ASSEQWANTEAF
14	.	TRBV11-2	TRBJ2-3	ATRAGAGRGTDTQY
14	few	TRBV7-9	TRBJ2-1	ASSFLTGGRGNEQF
13	few	TRBV12-5	TRBJ2-1	ASGDTSGSYNEQF
12	few	TRBV2	TRBJ1-5	ASRPGTGSAPQH
12	.	TRBV6-4	TRBJ2-3	ASKPSPGTDTQY
13	few	TRBV27	TRBJ1-1	ASSFLTGANAEAF
13	.	TRBV27	TRBJ1-1	ASSFAGQLNTEAF
10	.	TRBV7-5	TRBJ2-7	VRSLKSRGQY
18	.	TRBV7-8	TRBJ2-5	ASSPLPRAGQSVMLGTQY
14	.	TRBV5-4	TRBJ2-5	ASSSTGGAGVETQY